This TCR beta chain was captured by sequencing in a study of blood T cell repertoires in COVID-19. The wider study: Some COVID-19 samples were acute and others convalescent; all came from the United States, Italy and Spain.

V was clipped by 8 bases and J by 2 bases, with 7 bases between them. There are 13 residues in the CDR3. CDR1 is MNHEY and CDR2 is SVGAGI in the germline V gene. Some clones are missing from TCRdb's copy, which holds only in-frame ones; the method was immunoSEQ multiplex PCR. The sample lists tens of thousands of clones; around 88% were seen once. This TCR derives from a man between 45 and 60 years old with active COVID-19. Input material: peripheral blood. The chain combines TRBV6-5 with TRBJ2-6; weak D call: TRBD2 (6 bases). The CDR3 region has the DNA TGTGCCAGCGGGGAGGCTGGGGCCAACGTCCTGACTTTC. It translates to CASGEAGANVLTF.